Detailed here is one TCR beta chain. The data derive from a study of blood T cell repertoires in COVID-19. Looking at the study overall: Acute-phase and convalescent COVID-19 samples originated in the United States, Italy and Spain. The cDNA or gDNA used as material had been derived from T cells, B-cell-depleted T cells, or PBMCs.

Per the germline V gene, CDR1 is SGDLS and CDR2 is YYNGEE. The CDR3 length is 16 residues. V lost 0 bases, J lost 4 bases, and 13 bases lay in between. The authors' processing: It was from reference gene primer amplification that nucleated cell counts were estimated. Profiling relied on immunoSEQ multiplex PCR, and the TCRdb table lists in-frame clones only, not all of them. V and J calls and clone size are those listed in that table; D and trimming were worked out from the DNA. The sample shows about 200,000 clones, 80% to 90% of them seen only once. Sample: peripheral blood. This TCR was recovered from a human donor with active or convalescent COVID-19. The donor label of this sample is uncertain. The chain is built from TRBV9 and TRBJ2-2; TRBD1 might be the D (6 bases). In DNA, the CDR3 is TGTGCCAGCAGCGTAGACTGGACAGCTCTCACCGGGGAGCTGTTTTTT. Translating gives CASSVDWTALTGELFF.